Shown below are 6 T cell receptor beta chains from a single sample sequenced in a study of regulatory T cells in long-lasting Graves disease. iRepertoire HTBI primers and Arm-PCR of CDR3 regions built TCR beta libraries. TCRdb analysed the multiplex PCR reads with MiXCR anew, one entry per CDR3 protein. Of hundreds of thousands of distinct CDR3 sequences listed, less than 25% are singletons. As to time point: persistent/refractory GD, antithyroid drugs over 5 years with positive TRAb. The TCR library used RNA extracted from PBMCs. Specimen: peripheral blood mononuclear cells (PBMCs), collected when the disease was refractory, from a patient treated with antithyroid drugs. The receptors derive from a female donor with Graves disease.

The chain employs TRBV10-3 and TRBJ1-2; D unclear. This CDR3 region has 15 residues. Germline CDR1 ENHRY, CDR2 SYGVKD. Trimming shortened V by 4 bases and J by 8 bases, and 20 bases separated the two germline ends. The CDR3, as DNA: TGTGCCATCAGTGGTTCTCCCCCCCCCTCTTGGGGCTACACCTTC. Its protein product is CAISGSPPPSWGYTF.

This sequence joins TRBV29-1 and TRBJ2-1; D might be TRBD1 or TRBD2, each matching 5 bases. The CDR3 consists of 13 residues. CDR1 and CDR2 from the germline V gene are SQVTM and ANQGSEA. Trimming took 4 bases from V and 4 from J, leaving 11 bases between them. CDR3: CSVAGTDYNEQFF. The CDR3 nucleotides are TGCAGCGTTGCCGGGACCGATTACAATGAGCAGTTCTTC.

This clonotype was detected many times. This chain links TRBV28 with TRBJ2-7; 8 bases line up with TRBD1. The germline CDR1 and CDR2 sequences are MDHEN and SYDVKM. The junction had 10 bases not matched to a gene; V was cut back by 3 bases and J by 3 bases. This CDR3 spans 16 amino acids. The CDR3 nucleotides read TGTGCCAGCAGTTTCCGACTCGGGACAGGCGACTACGAGCAGTACTTC. It translates to CASSFRLGTGDYEQYF.

The chain is built from TRBV7-9 and TRBJ2-7; D not resolved. Germline V gives CDR1 SEHNR, CDR2 FQNEAQ (reference sequence). V was clipped by 5 bases and J by 4 bases, with 12 bases between them. The CDR3 covers 13 residues. The CDR3 here is CASSPRILYEQYF. The CDR3 DNA sequence: TGTGCCAGCAGCCCACGGATCCTTTACGAGCAGTACTTC. Supplemented by reference TRBV7-9 and TRBJ2-7, the full variable domain reads DTGVSQNPRHKITKRGQNVTFRCDPISEHNRLYWYRQTLGQGPEFLTYFQNEAQLEKSRLLSDRFSAERPKGSFSTLEIQRTEQGDSAMYLCASSPRILYEQYFGPGTRLTVT.

There are many counts of this clonotype. The J gene is TRBJ2-7, the V gene TRBV20-1; D is unresolved. The CDR3 extends over 13 amino acids. V was cut by 7 bases and J by 6 bases, with 19 bases left in between. Germline CDR1 DFQATT, CDR2 SNEGSKA (reference sequence). The CDR3 DNA reads as TGCAGTGTCCCTTCGGTACAGTCCCCCGAGCAGTACTTC. Its translation is CSVPSVQSPEQYF.

The rearrangement uses TRBV6-5 and TRBJ1-5, with unresolved D. V lost 2 bases to trimming and J lost 1 base, with 9 bases between them. This CDR3 is 15 amino acids long. Per the germline V gene, CDR1 is MNHEY and CDR2 is SVGAGI. The CDR3 spells CASSYKAGSNQPQHF. As DNA, the CDR3 is TGTGCCAGCAGTTACAAAGCGGGCAGCAATCAGCCCCAGCATTTT.